Listed below are T cell receptor beta chains from one sample, sequenced in a study of T cell repertoires in cytomegalovirus infection. No cognate antigen is known for these TCRs. TCRdb independently ran MiXCR on the reads; one entry per CDR3 protein. Found here are some 500,000 distinct CDR3 sequences, under 45% of them singletons; the top ten hold around 48%. The sample was cultured PBMCs, taken from culture after CMV antigen stimulation. These receptors came from a human donor in good health (CMV status not recorded). Some clones in this sample may be carry-over from other donors' samples. Both conserved end residues are part of each CDR3.

>TRBJ1-2|TRBV29-1
CSVWNLYGYTF
>TRBJ2-3|TRBV7-2
CASSLGPRGPAQYF
>TRBJ2-1|TRBV20-1
CSARDSPVFEQFF
>TRBJ2-5|TRBV24-1
CATSDLTGDQETQYF
>TRBJ2-3|TRBV7-2
CASSLMLLERGASVGTDTQYF
>TRBJ2-3|TRBV7-2
CASSFGDTSGSGDTQYF
>TRBJ1-5|TRBV7-2
CASSLTSYQPQHF
>TRBJ2-7|TRBV11-2
CASSSPSGNLYEQYF
>TRBJ1-1|TRBV10-3
CAISESIGVGAFF
>TRBJ1-1|TRBV7-2
CASSPYTPEAFF
>TRBJ2-7|TRBV3-1
CASSLMSSYEQYF
>TRBJ2-1|TRBV24-1
CATSDRTATYNEQFF
>TRBJ2-7|TRBV7-9
CASSVTSGKGSYEQYF
>TRBJ1-1|TRBV19
CASRGQTENTEAFF
>TRBJ2-1|TRBV6-1
CAIEGGGGAPDEQFF
>TRBJ1-2|TRBV4-3
CASSPSHDINYGYTF
>TRBJ1-1|TRBV10-3
CAISESSRVNTEAFF
>TRBJ2-3|TRBV7-2
CASSLRLAVVSTDTQYF
>TRBJ1-5|TRBV12-3/TRBV12-4
CASSPRWRDRVGRIGNQPQHF
>TRBJ1-1|TRBV4-1
CASGRGTGNTEAFF
>TRBJ2-1|TRBV7-2
CASSLVSGTTYNEQFF
>TRBJ2-5|TRBV27
CASSLSDDQGKYQETQYF
>TRBJ2-7|TRBV7-2
CASSPNQGPNEQYF
>TRBJ2-5|TRBV5-3
CASSQDGRYQETQYF
>TRBJ1-6|TRBV12-3/TRBV12-4
CASSFRADSPLHF
>TRBJ2-3|TRBV7-8
CASSTKGRGADTQYF
>TRBJ2-7|TRBV4-2
CASSQGDTIYEQYF
>TRBJ1-1|TRBV30
CAWGGNTEAFF
>TRBJ2-3|TRBV19
CASRPTGGGDTQYF
>TRBJ2-7|TRBV27
CASSLSGLYSYEQYF
>TRBJ2-1|TRBV6-1
CAGGAARIGSNEQFF
>TRBJ1-1|TRBV6-6
CASSYTLGDTEAFF
>TRBJ1-1|TRBV7-2
CASRMDRVTEAFF
>TRBJ2-7|TRBV7-2
CASSTGLSYEQYF
>TRBJ2-5|TRBV20-1
CSAPSGLIGETQYF
>TRBJ2-7|TRBV4-3
CASSRGKTATYEQYF
>TRBJ2-7|TRBV6-2/TRBV6-3
CASRPPGGSYEQYF
>TRBJ2-7|TRBV7-9
CASSLASNSGSEQYF
>TRBJ2-1|TRBV11-2
CASSSSGRAYEQFF
>TRBJ2-5|TRBV3-1
CASSQATPSGGEETQYF
>TRBJ2-1|TRBV11-2
CASSLEIPSPYEQFF
>TRBJ1-2|TRBV4-1
CASSQDREVDRNYGYTF
>TRBJ2-1|TRBV7-2
CASSLGTGGRDEQFF
>TRBJ1-2|TRBV7-2
CASSLAAAWGYTF
>TRBJ2-5|TRBV6-6
CASRPSGRGETQYF
>TRBJ2-2|TRBV6-1
CASSERERGELFF
>TRBJ1-2|TRBV19
CASKSRTGQFYGYTF
>TRBJ2-4|TRBV20-1
CSASWRGLAKNIQYF
>TRBJ2-2|TRBV12-3/TRBV12-4
CASRSGTHTGELFF
>TRBJ2-7|TRBV6-2/TRBV6-3
CASSSPYEQYF
>TRBJ1-3|TRBV5-1
CASSLEPRNTIYF
>TRBJ2-3|TRBV7-2
CASSFRIAGDTQYF
>TRBJ2-1|TRBV7-6
CASSLTLSSEQFF
>TRBJ2-3|TRBV7-2
CASSLVWWGRQTDTQYF
>TRBJ1-2|TRBV12-3/TRBV12-4
CASSPLGGGYTF
>TRBJ1-2|TRBV12-3/TRBV12-4
CASSSLAGSYGYTF
>TRBJ2-2|TRBV7-2
CASSLGAGGYTGELFF
>TRBJ2-7|TRBV11-2
CASSLDLGRTYEQYF
>TRBJ2-7|TRBV15
CATSRAQGRREQYF
>TRBJ2-2|TRBV6-6
CASSPAGGDTGELFF